The sequence of this T cell receptor (beta chain) was determined in a study of T-cell reconstitution after alpha-beta-depleted transplantation in children. In its sample, this clonotype was seen many times. Preparation of the TCRbeta library was carried out with unique molecular identifiers. TCRdb reprocessed the PCR reads with MiXCR, giving one entry per CDR3 protein. Altogether under 450,000 distinct CDR3 sequences are present, 10% to 15% being singletons, with the ten largest covering about 3.9%. This CDR3 is built from 13 residues. V gave up 4 bases and J gave up 0 bases, with 8 bases separating them. The germline CDR1 and CDR2 sequences are SGDLS and YYNGEE.

The receptor comes from a human donor who donated a stem cell graft to a child with Fanconi anemia. Sequenced here: PBMCs, sampled from the stem cell graft. The chain employs TRBV9 and TRBJ2-7; D gene uncertain. CDR3 amino acids: CASSYDGSYEQYF. The CDR3, as DNA: TGTGCCAGCAGCTACGACGGCTCCTACGAGCAGTACTTC.